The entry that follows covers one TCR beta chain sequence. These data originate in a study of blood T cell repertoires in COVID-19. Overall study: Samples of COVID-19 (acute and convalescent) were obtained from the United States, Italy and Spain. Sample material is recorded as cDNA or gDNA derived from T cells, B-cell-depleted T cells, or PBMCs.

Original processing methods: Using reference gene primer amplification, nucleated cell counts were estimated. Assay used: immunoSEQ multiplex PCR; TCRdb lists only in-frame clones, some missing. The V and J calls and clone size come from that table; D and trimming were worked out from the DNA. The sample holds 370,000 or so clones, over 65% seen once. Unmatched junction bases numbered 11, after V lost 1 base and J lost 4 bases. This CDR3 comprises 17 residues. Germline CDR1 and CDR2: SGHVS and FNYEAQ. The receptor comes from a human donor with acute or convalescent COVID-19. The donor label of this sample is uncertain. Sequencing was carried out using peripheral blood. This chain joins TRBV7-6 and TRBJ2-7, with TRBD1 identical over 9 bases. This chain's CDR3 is CASSLDLGTGFVYEQYF. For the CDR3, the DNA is TGTGCCAGCAGCTTAGACCTCGGGACAGGGTTTGTTTACGAGCAGTACTTC.